These T cell receptor beta chains were read from a single sample in a study of T cells after yellow fever vaccination. Each CDR3 protein gets one entry after TCRdb re-called the 5' RACE reads with MiXCR. The data show more than 300,000 distinct CDR3 sequences, roughly a tenth seen once. Here the sequenced sample was CD4+ T cells sorted from PBMCs, taken 45 days after the yellow fever booster vaccination. The origin of the receptors is a man younger than 30 who received the YFV17D yellow fever vaccine. CDR3s include the opening cysteine and the closing phenylalanine or tryptophan. A D gene is named only where the DNA matches it firmly. Clone size is given for some rows only: seen once, a few or many times, or a class if the clone is expanded.

clone_size d_call j_call v_call cdr3_nt cdr3_aa
many - TRBJ2-2 TRBV5-1 TGCGCCAGCAGCTTGGCAGGGGCAAACACCGGGGAGCTGTTTTTT CASSLAGANTGELFF
- - TRBJ1-1 TRBV20-1 TGCAGTGCTAGTACTCGAAACAGCCCTGGAGCTTTCTTT CSASTRNSPGAFF
few TRBD2 TRBJ2-1 TRBV7-3 TGTGCCAGCAGCTTATCGGGACTAGCGGGGGAGGGCTCCTACAATGAGCAGTTCTTC CASSLSGLAGEGSYNEQFF
few - TRBJ1-2 TRBV7-6 TGTGCCAGCAGCCAGGGACCGACTACGTATGGCTACACCTTC CASSQGPTTYGYTF
- - TRBJ1-2 TRBV5-5 TGTGCCAGCAGCTTGGACGGGGGCTACACCTTC CASSLDGGYTF
many TRBD2 TRBJ2-1 TRBV15 TGTGCCACCAGCAGAGATAGACTAGCGAGGGAGCAGTTCTTC CATSRDRLAREQFF
- - TRBJ1-5 TRBV6-1 TGTGCCAGCAGTTTGGGGTGGTCTAGCAATCAGCCCCAGCATTTT CASSLGWSSNQPQHF
few TRBD2 TRBJ2-2 TRBV6-2/TRBV6-3 TGTGCCACCGCCCTACAGCGGGGGACCGGGGAGCTGTTTTTT CATALQRGTGELFF
- - TRBJ1-1 TRBV12-3/TRBV12-4 TGTGCCACTAAGGGAACAGCGAACACTGAAGCTTTCTTT CATKGTANTEAFF
few TRBD1 TRBJ1-1 TRBV6-2/TRBV6-3 TGTGCCAGCAGCCGGACAGGGTTTAACGTTGAAGCTTTCTTT CASSRTGFNVEAFF
few - TRBJ1-2 TRBV20-1 TGCAGTGCTGACGACAGGCCCTCGGGTGGCTACACCTTC CSADDRPSGGYTF
many - TRBJ1-1 TRBV12-3/TRBV12-4 TGTGCCAGCAGTCCACAGGATTCGGAGCCGGAAGCTTTCTTT CASSPQDSEPEAFF
many - TRBJ2-7 TRBV12-3/TRBV12-4 TGTGCCAGCAGTCTTGGGACGGCCGCCGAGTACTTC CASSLGTAAEYF
- - TRBJ1-5 TRBV7-2 TGTGCCAGCAGCTTCGTTAGCAATCAGCCCCAGCATTTT CASSFVSNQPQHF
few - TRBJ2-5 TRBV28 TGTGCCAGCAGCTCGTGGGGGGAGTCCGAGACCCAGTACTTC CASSSWGESETQYF
few TRBD2 TRBJ2-3 TRBV7-2 TGTGCCAGCAGCTCGGGACTAGCGGTAGCAGATACGCAGTATTTT CASSSGLAVADTQYF
- - TRBJ1-1 TRBV7-3 TGTGCCAGCAGCACTGGAGGGGGTAGGACTGAAGCTTTCTTT CASSTGGGRTEAFF
many - TRBJ2-4 TRBV20-1 TGCAGTGCACTAATACCCCTAGCCAAAAACATTCAGTACTTC CSALIPLAKNIQYF
- TRBD1 TRBJ2-1 TRBV18 TGTGCCAGCTCACCGAACCCGGGACAGGGGGCATTTGAGCAGTTCTTC CASSPNPGQGAFEQFF
- - TRBJ1-2 TRBV7-2 TGTGCCAGCAGCTTAGCGCGCAGCTACACCTTC CASSLARSYTF
- TRBD1 TRBJ1-4 TRBV12-3/TRBV12-4 TGTGCCAGCAGTCATACCCGGGACAGTGAAAAACTGTTTTTT CASSHTRDSEKLFF
- TRBD1 TRBJ1-6 TRBV6-5 TGTGCCAGCAGTGACAGGGGGGGCGTGAATTCACCCCTCCACTTT CASSDRGGVNSPLHF
few TRBD2 TRBJ2-1 TRBV9 TGTGCCAGCAGCCTCCGGGGGGGGCAGTACAATGAGCAGTTCTTC CASSLRGGQYNEQFF
few - TRBJ1-2 TRBV6-1 TGTGCCAGCAGTTTTCTCGTCTATGGCTACACCTTC CASSFLVYGYTF
few TRBD2 TRBJ2-3 TRBV6-5 TGTGCCAGCAGTCCCCCGGGAGGAGCGGGCGGGGTGGATACGCAGTATTTT CASSPPGGAGGVDTQYF
- - TRBJ2-7 TRBV10-1 TGCGCCAGCAGTGAGTCGAACCTTGGAATCTACGAGCAGTACTTC CASSESNLGIYEQYF
many TRBD1 TRBJ1-5 TRBV5-5 TGTGCCAGCAGCTCGGGACAGTCTATTCAGCCCCAGCATTTT CASSSGQSIQPQHF
- - TRBJ2-1 TRBV12-3/TRBV12-4 TGTGCCAGCACCTGGACTGTAACCTACAATGAGCAGTTCTTC CASTWTVTYNEQFF
few TRBD2 TRBJ2-5 TRBV7-2 TGTGCCAGCAGCTTGAATAGCGGGGGGGTGGGAGAGACCCAGTACTTC CASSLNSGGVGETQYF